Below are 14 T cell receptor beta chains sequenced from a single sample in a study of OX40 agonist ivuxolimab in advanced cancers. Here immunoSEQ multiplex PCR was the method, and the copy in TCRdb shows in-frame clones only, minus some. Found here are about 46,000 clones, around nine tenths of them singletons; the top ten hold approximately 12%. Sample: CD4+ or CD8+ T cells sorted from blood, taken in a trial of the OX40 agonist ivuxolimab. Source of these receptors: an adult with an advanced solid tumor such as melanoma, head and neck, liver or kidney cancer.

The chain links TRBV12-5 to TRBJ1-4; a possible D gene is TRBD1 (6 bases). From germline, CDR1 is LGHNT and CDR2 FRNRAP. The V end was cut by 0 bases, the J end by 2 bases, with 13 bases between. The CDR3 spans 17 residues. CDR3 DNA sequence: TGTGCTAGTGGTTTGGTGATTGGGGGGGCGACTAATGAAAAACTGTTTTTT. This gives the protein CASGLVIGGATNEKLFF.

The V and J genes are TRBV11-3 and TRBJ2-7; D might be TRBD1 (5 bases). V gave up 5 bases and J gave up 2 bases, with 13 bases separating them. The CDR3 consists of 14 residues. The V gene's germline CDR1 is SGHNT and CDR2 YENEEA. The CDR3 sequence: CASSRRGGTYEQYF. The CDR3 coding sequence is TGTGCCAGCAGCCGAAGGGGTGGAACCTACGAGCAGTACTTC.

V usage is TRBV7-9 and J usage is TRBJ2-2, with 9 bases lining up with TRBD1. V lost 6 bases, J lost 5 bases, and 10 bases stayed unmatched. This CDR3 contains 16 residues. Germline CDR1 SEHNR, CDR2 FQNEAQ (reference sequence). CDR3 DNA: TGTGCCAGCAGTCAACCCCGGGACAGGGCGACCGGGGAGCTGTTTTTT. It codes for CASSQPRDRATGELFF.

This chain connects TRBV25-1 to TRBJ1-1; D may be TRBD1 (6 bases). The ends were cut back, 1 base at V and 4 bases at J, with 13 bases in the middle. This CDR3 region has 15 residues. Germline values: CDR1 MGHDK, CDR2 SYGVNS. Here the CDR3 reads CASSESGRGGTEAFF. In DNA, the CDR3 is TGTGCCAGCAGTGAATCGGGCAGGGGAGGCACTGAAGCTTTCTTT. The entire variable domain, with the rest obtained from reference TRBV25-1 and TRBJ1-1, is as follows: EADIYQTPRYLVIGTGKKITLECSQTMGHDKMYWYQQDPGMELHLIHYSYGVNSTEKGDLSSESTVSRIRTEHFPLTLESARPSHTSQYLCASSESGRGGTEAFFGQGTRLTVV.

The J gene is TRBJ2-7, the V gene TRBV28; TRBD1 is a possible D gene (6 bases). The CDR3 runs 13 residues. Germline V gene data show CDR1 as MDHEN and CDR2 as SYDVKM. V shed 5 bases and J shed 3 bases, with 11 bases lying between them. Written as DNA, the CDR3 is TGTGCCAGCAGTGGGGGACACCTCTACGAGCAGTACTTC. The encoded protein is CASSGGHLYEQYF.

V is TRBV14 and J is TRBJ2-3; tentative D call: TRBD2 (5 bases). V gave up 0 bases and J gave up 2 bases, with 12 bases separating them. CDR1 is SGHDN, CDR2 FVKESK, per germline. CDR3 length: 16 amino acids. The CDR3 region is CASSQEMDSYTDTQYF. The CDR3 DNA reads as TGTGCCAGCAGCCAAGAGATGGACTCCTACACAGATACGCAGTATTTT.

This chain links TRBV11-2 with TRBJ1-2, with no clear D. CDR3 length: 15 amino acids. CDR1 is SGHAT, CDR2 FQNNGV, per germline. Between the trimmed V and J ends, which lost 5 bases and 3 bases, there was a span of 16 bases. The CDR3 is CASSLAYSHDYGYTF. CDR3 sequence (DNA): TGTGCCAGCAGCCTAGCCTACAGTCACGACTATGGCTACACCTTC. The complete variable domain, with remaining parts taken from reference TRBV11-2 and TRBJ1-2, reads EAGVAQSPRYKIIEKRQSVAFWCNPISGHATLYWYQQILGQGPKLLIQFQNNGVVDDSQLPKDRFSAERLKGVDSTLKIQPAKLEDSAVYLCASSLAYSHDYGYTFGSGTRLTVV.

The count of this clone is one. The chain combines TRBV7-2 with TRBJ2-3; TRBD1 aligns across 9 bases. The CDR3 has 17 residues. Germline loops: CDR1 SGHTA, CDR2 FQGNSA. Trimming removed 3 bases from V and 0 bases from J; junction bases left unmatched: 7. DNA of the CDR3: TGTGCCAGCAGCTTGGACAGGGGCTGGGGTAGCACAGATACGCAGTATTTT. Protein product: CASSLDRGWGSTDTQYF.

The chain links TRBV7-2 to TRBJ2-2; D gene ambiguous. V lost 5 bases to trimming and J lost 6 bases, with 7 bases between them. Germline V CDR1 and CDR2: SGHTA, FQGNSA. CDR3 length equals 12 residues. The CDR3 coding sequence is TGTGCCAGCAGCCAAAAGGCCGGGGAGCTGTTTTTT. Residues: CASSQKAGELFF.

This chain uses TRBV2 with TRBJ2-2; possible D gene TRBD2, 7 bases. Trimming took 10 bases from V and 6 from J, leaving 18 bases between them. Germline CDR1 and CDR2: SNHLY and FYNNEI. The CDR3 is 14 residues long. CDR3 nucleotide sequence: TGTGCCACTAGGAGGGGAGGGGGTCCCGGGGAGCTGTTTTTT. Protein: CATRRGGGPGELFF.

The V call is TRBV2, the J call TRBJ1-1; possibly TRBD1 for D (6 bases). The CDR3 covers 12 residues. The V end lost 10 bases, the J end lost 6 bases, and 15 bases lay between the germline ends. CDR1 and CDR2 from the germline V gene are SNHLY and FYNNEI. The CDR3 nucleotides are TGTGCCACCGTCAGGGGTATCTCTGAAGCTTTCTTT. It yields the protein CATVRGISEAFF. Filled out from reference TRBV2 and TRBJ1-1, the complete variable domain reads EPEVTQTPSHQVTQMGQEVILRCVPISNHLYFYWYRQILGQKVEFLVSFYNNEISEKSEIFDDQFSVERPDGSNFTLKIRSTKLEDSAMYFCATVRGISEAFFGQGTRLTVV.

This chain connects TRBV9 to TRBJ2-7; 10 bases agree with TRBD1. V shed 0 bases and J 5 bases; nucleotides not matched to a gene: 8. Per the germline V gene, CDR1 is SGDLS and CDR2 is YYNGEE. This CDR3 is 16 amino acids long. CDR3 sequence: CASSVGGQGSSHEQYF. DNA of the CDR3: TGTGCCAGCAGCGTAGGGGGACAGGGGAGTTCCCACGAGCAGTACTTC.

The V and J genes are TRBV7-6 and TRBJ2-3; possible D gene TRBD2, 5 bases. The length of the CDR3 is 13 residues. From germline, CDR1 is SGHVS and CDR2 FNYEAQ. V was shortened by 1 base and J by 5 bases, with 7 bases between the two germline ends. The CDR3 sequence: CASSLVGGDTQYF. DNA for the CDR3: TGTGCCAGCAGCTTAGTCGGAGGAGATACGCAGTATTTT.

The DNA of the CDR3 is TGCGCCAGCAGCCAAGATGCGAGGAGATCCTACGAGCAGTACTTC. Protein: CASSQDARRSYEQYF. The chain couples TRBV4-1 to TRBJ2-7; D gene unclear. V was trimmed by 0 bases and J by 1 base, leaving 10 bases between them. The CDR3 runs 15 residues. CDR1 and CDR2 (germline): MGHRA, YSYEKL.